These T cell receptor beta chains were read from a single sample in a study of blood T cell repertoires in COVID-19. Profiled with immunoSEQ multiplex PCR; TCRdb holds only in-frame clones, not every one. In the table there are about 260,000 clones, around nine tenths of which are singletons. Sequencing was done on a sample of peripheral blood. The receptor source for this set is a man aged 30 to 39 with active or convalescent COVID-19. The CDR3 runs from the conserved cysteine through the conserved F or W. D genes are given only for firm matches. Clone size is not always given. Where it is, it says once, few, many or a class for expanded clones.

len	abundance	v_gene	j_gene	d_gene	CDR3aa	CDR3nt
11	-	TRBV29-1	TRBJ1-2	-	CSVASEGGYTF	TGCAGCGTCGCGTCGGAGGGTGGCTACACCTTC
16	-	TRBV10-2	TRBJ2-5	TRBD2	CASSVLAGAGGETQYF	TGCGCCAGCAGTGTACTAGCGGGGGCCGGAGGGGAGACCCAGTACTTC
15	few	TRBV7-2	TRBJ2-7	-	CASTLHKQGVSEQYF	TGTGCCAGCACCCTCCATAAACAGGGTGTGAGTGAGCAGTACTTC
15	-	TRBV9	TRBJ2-7	TRBD1	CASSFGTGRTYEQYF	TGTGCCAGCAGCTTTGGGACAGGGCGGACCTACGAGCAGTACTTC
19	-	TRBV11-2	TRBJ2-1	TRBD2	CASSLDFFVGTRLFNEQFF	TGTGCCAGCAGCTTAGATTTTTTTGTTGGGACTAGACTATTCAATGAGCAGTTCTTC
19	-	TRBV2	TRBJ1-5	-	CASRGSEGSAFYGNQPQHF	TGTGCCAGCAGGGGTTCTGAGGGCTCGGCATTCTATGGCAATCAGCCCCAGCATTTT
13	-	TRBV3-1/TRBV3-2	TRBJ1-2	-	CASSQERDYGYTF	TGTGCCAGCAGCCAAGAACGAGACTATGGCTACACCTTC
16	-	TRBV18	TRBJ1-1	TRBD1	CASSPLGTGSNTEAFF	TGTGCCAGCTCACCACTGGGGACAGGATCGAACACTGAAGCTTTCTTT
14	-	TRBV5-1	TRBJ2-7	-	CASSLGPGDDEQYF	TGCGCCAGCAGCTTGGGTCCGGGGGACGACGAGCAGTACTTC
17	-	TRBV7-9	TRBJ2-3	TRBD2	CASSLEGLAAGTDTQYF	TGTGCCAGCAGCTTAGAGGGACTAGCGGCGGGCACAGATACGCAGTATTTT
15	-	TRBV11-2	TRBJ1-3	-	CASSFDGNSGNTIYF	TGTGCCAGCAGCTTCGACGGGAACTCTGGAAACACCATATATTTT
17	-	TRBV29-1	TRBJ2-1	TRBD2	CSVEGTSGQSSYNEQFF	TGCAGCGTTGAAGGGACTAGCGGCCAGAGCTCCTACAATGAGCAGTTCTTC
14	-	TRBV7-9	TRBJ2-1	TRBD2	CASSFGAGGPWQFF	TGTGCCAGCAGCTTCGGAGCGGGGGGGCCTTGGCAGTTCTTC
14	-	TRBV7-3	TRBJ2-1	TRBD1	CASSPGGGYNEQFF	TGTGCCAGCAGCCCAGGGGGCGGCTACAATGAGCAGTTCTTC
19	-	TRBV9	TRBJ2-2	-	CASSGRLGDKGSRSGELFF	TGTGCCAGCAGCGGGAGACTAGGGGATAAGGGTAGTCGGTCCGGGGAGCTGTTTTTT
14	-	TRBV19	TRBJ2-3	-	CASTEQGSTDTQYF	TGTGCCAGTACCGAACAGGGAAGCACAGATACGCAGTATTTT
16	-	TRBV7-8	TRBJ1-4	TRBD1	CASSYITGTGKGKLFF	TGTGCCAGCAGCTACATTACCGGGACAGGGAAGGGCAAACTGTTTTTT
14	-	TRBV2	TRBJ1-3	-	CASSERGSGNTIYF	TGTGCCAGCAGTGAAAGGGGCTCTGGAAACACCATATATTTT
13	-	TRBV30	TRBJ1-2	TRBD1	CAWIGTGTYGYTF	TGTGCCTGGATCGGGACAGGGACCTATGGCTACACCTTC
13	-	TRBV2	TRBJ1-2	-	CASLPLTNYGYTF	TGTGCCAGCCTACCCCTCACTAACTATGGCTACACCTTC
13	-	TRBV29-1	TRBJ1-2	TRBD1	CSVANRGYYGYTF	TGCAGCGTTGCCAACAGGGGCTACTATGGCTACACCTTC